The 20 T cell receptor beta chains listed next were all sequenced from one sample in a study of blood T cell repertoires in COVID-19. Some clones are missing from TCRdb's copy, which holds only in-frame ones; the method was immunoSEQ multiplex PCR. The repertoire has 150,000 to 200,000 clones, 70% to 85% of them found once; the top ten carry 6.5% to 8.5%. The specimen sequenced was peripheral blood. Receptor source: a woman aged 40 to 50 with COVID-19, enrolled during active disease.

The chain uses TRBV6-6 and TRBJ1-1; weak D call: TRBD1 (5 bases). V shed 4 bases and J shed 4 bases, with 10 bases lying between them. The CDR3 has 13 amino acids. Germline values: CDR1 MNHNY, CDR2 SVGAGI (reference sequence). This chain's CDR3 is CASSSGFLTEAFF. The CDR3 coding sequence is TGTGCCAGCAGTTCAGGGTTTCTCACTGAAGCTTTCTTT.

This clone showed up just once. This chain joins TRBV27 and TRBJ1-5, with D tentatively TRBD1 (6 bases). Trimming left V 5 bases short and J 4 bases short, with 12 bases between. Germline V gene lookup returns CDR1 MNHEY and CDR2 SMNVEV (reference sequence). This CDR3 has 14 amino acids. This CDR3 is CASSDSGQNQPQHF. CDR3 coding DNA: TGTGCCAGCAGTGACTCGGGACAAAATCAGCCCCAGCATTTT.

This clone appeared a few times. The rearrangement uses TRBV19 and TRBJ2-2, with 9 bases fitting TRBD1. The CDR3 covers 13 residues. The junction had 3 bases not matched to a gene; V was cut back by 10 bases and J by 3 bases. Germline V gene data show CDR1 as LNHDA and CDR2 as SQIVND (reference sequence). The CDR3 here is CATRDRDTGELFF. CDR3 in DNA: TGTGCCACCCGGGACAGGGACACCGGGGAGCTGTTTTTT.

The sample holds one count of this clone. This chain joins TRBV19 and TRBJ1-6, with 7 bases aligning to TRBD1. The CDR3 is 16 amino acids. In germline, CDR1 is LNHDA, CDR2 SQIVND (reference sequence). V was clipped by 7 bases and J by 5 bases; unmatched bases: 11. Written as DNA, the CDR3 is TGTGCCAGTAACCCGAGGTCCAGGGGGAATAATTCACCCCTCCACTTT. Translation: CASNPRSRGNNSPLHF. The whole variable domain, filled in from reference TRBV19 and TRBJ1-6, reads DGGITQSPKYLFRKEGQNVTLSCEQNLNHDAMYWYRQDPGQGLRLIYYSQIVNDFQKGDIAEGYSVSREKKESFPLTVTSAQKNPTAFYLCASNPRSRGNNSPLHFGNGTRLTVT.

J is TRBJ2-1 and V is TRBV2, with TRBD2 matching 8 bases. CDR3 size: 14 residues. Trimming took 2 bases from V and 9 from J; bases not matched to a gene: 6. Germline V CDR1 and CDR2: SNHLY, FYNNEI. CDR3 nucleotide sequence: TGTGCCAGCAGTGAATTGAGCGGGAGAAGTGAGCAGTTCTTC. This gives the protein CASSELSGRSEQFF.

The chain recombines TRBV10-2 with TRBJ1-4; D gene unclear. The CDR3 spans 12 residues. CDR1 is WSHSY and CDR2 is SAAADI in the germline V gene. V was shortened by 2 bases and J by 8 bases, with 6 bases between the two germline ends. DNA for the CDR3: TGCGCCAGCAGTGAGACTCGGGAAAAACTGTTTTTT. It yields the protein CASSETREKLFF.

The chain is built from TRBV15 and TRBJ2-7; TRBD1 matches 12 bases. V gave up 1 base and J gave up 1 base; unmatched junction bases: 5. Germline loops: CDR1 LNHNV, CDR2 YYDKDF (reference sequence). The CDR3 has 17 amino acids. This CDR3 is CATSRVLGQGASYEQYF. The CDR3 DNA is TGTGCCACCAGCAGAGTTTTGGGACAGGGGGCGTCCTACGAGCAGTACTTC.

The chain carries TRBV2 and TRBJ1-1; possible D gene TRBD1, 5 bases. The V gene lost 3 bases and the J gene lost 2 bases, with 10 bases spanning the gap. Germline V gene data show CDR1 as SNHLY and CDR2 as FYNNEI. The CDR3 is 14 residues long. In DNA, the CDR3 is TGTGCCAGCAGTGATCGGGGGAGAAACACTGAAGCTTTCTTT. Protein product: CASSDRGRNTEAFF.

This clone was counted many times. The V gene is TRBV23-1, the J gene TRBJ1-5, with a weak D call TRBD1 (5 bases). TRBV23-1 is an ORF, and what it does is uncertain. Trimming left V 8 bases short and J 0 bases short, with 14 bases between. The CDR3 consists of 15 residues. CDR3 DNA sequence: TGCGCCAGCGGAGGGGATGAGGTTAGCAATCAGCCCCAGCATTTT. Amino acid sequence: CASGGDEVSNQPQHF.

The chain carries TRBV6-5 and TRBJ1-2; tentative D call: TRBD1 (6 bases). Trimming pared 11 bases from V and 5 bases from J, leaving 18 bases between. In germline, CDR1 is MNHEY, CDR2 SVGAGI. The CDR3 spans 13 residues. CDR3 in amino acids: CAEKGVGLYGYTF. CDR3 DNA: TGTGCCGAAAAGGGGGTAGGGCTTTATGGCTACACCTTC.

The V and J genes are TRBV28 and TRBJ2-2; TRBD2 aligns across 8 bases. Germline V gene sequence: CDR1 MDHEN, CDR2 SYDVKM. Germline trimming cut 3 bases from V and 1 base from J; bases unmatched to any gene: 7. CDR3 size: 17 residues. Here the CDR3 reads CASSFVQRERNTGELFF. The CDR3 DNA reads TGTGCCAGCAGTTTCGTCCAGCGGGAGCGGAACACCGGGGAGCTGTTTTTT.

The chain has TRBV10-2 and TRBJ1-2; D remains unclear. Germline V gene sequence: CDR1 WSHSY, CDR2 SAAADI. The CDR3 is 16 amino acids. The ends were cut back, 2 bases at V and 2 bases at J, with 15 bases in the middle. CDR3 sequence (DNA): TGCGCCAGCAGTGAGACCCCCTTATCGCAGAACTATGGCTACACCTTC. Its protein is CASSETPLSQNYGYTF.

This CDR3 is CASSTGLEVDTEAFF. The DNA for the CDR3 is TGTGCCAGCAGTACAGGGCTCGAGGTCGACACTGAAGCTTTCTTT. The V gene is TRBV6-5, the J gene TRBJ1-1; a possible D gene is TRBD1 (6 bases). The germline CDR1 and CDR2 sequences are MNHEY and SVGAGI. V shed 5 bases and J shed 3 bases, with 16 bases lying between them. The CDR3 length is 15 residues.

The DNA for the CDR3 is TGTGCCAGCAGCTTAGGCGGGGTCAATCAGCCCCAGCATTTT. Protein sequence: CASSLGGVNQPQHF. V usage is TRBV7-9 and J usage is TRBJ1-5; D call uncertain. This CDR3 spans 14 amino acids. V was trimmed by 1 base and J by 3 bases, leaving 7 bases between them. CDR1 is SEHNR, CDR2 FQNEAQ, per germline (reference sequence).

The J gene is TRBJ2-7, the V gene TRBV6-5, with D unclear. The V gene's germline CDR1 is MNHEY and CDR2 SVGAGI. V lost 6 bases and J lost 3, with 12 bases in between. The CDR3 is 13 residues long. CDR3 sequence: CASSSTPGYEQYF. The CDR3 DNA reads TGTGCCAGCAGCTCCACACCGGGCTACGAGCAGTACTTC.

This chain joins TRBV5-1 and TRBJ2-3, with D unresolved. Trimming left V 0 bases short and J 3 bases short, with 5 bases between. Germline V gene sequence: CDR1 SGHRS, CDR2 YFSETQ. This CDR3 is built from 13 residues. CDR3 amino acids: CASSLAITDTQYF. CDR3 nucleotides: TGCGCCAGCAGCTTGGCTATTACAGATACGCAGTATTTT.

The J gene is TRBJ2-2, the V gene TRBV10-3; 8 nucleotides match TRBD2. The V segment lost 3 bases and the J segment 0 bases; nucleotides outside the gene matches: 3. The CDR3 length is 16 residues. Germline values: CDR1 ENHRY, CDR2 SYGVKD. CDR3 amino acids: CAISDSGTTNTGELFF. Written as DNA, the CDR3 is TGTGCCATCAGTGATAGCGGGACGACGAACACCGGGGAGCTGTTTTTT.

The CDR3 DNA follows: TGTGCCAGTAGTATCAGTATGATGGGGGGGTCTCGGCCCCAGCATTTT. Protein: CASSISMMGGSRPQHF. This chain joins TRBV19 and TRBJ1-5, with a weak D call TRBD1 (5 bases). Trimming stripped 3 bases from V and 9 bases from J, with 21 bases between. From germline, CDR1 is LNHDA and CDR2 SQIVND (reference sequence). CDR3 length: 16 residues.

This clone was seen just once. This chain uses TRBV5-1 with TRBJ2-5; TRBD2 matches 7 bases. The CDR3 consists of 14 residues. V lost 4 bases and J lost 1; bases outside the gene matches: 4. In germline, CDR1 is SGHRS, CDR2 YFSETQ. The CDR3 nucleotides read TGCGCCAGCAGCCGGCGGGAGACCCAAGAGACCCAGTACTTC. It specifies CASSRRETQETQYF.

The chain recombines TRBV30 with TRBJ1-6; 7 bases align to TRBD1. Trimming at V came to 1 base and at J to 5 bases, leaving 2 bases not matched to a gene. This CDR3 contains 14 residues. Per the germline V gene, CDR1 is GTSNPN and CDR2 is SVGIG (reference sequence). DNA of the CDR3: TGTGCCTGGAGTGGGACAGGAGATAATTCACCCCTCCACTTT. It yields the protein CAWSGTGDNSPLHF.